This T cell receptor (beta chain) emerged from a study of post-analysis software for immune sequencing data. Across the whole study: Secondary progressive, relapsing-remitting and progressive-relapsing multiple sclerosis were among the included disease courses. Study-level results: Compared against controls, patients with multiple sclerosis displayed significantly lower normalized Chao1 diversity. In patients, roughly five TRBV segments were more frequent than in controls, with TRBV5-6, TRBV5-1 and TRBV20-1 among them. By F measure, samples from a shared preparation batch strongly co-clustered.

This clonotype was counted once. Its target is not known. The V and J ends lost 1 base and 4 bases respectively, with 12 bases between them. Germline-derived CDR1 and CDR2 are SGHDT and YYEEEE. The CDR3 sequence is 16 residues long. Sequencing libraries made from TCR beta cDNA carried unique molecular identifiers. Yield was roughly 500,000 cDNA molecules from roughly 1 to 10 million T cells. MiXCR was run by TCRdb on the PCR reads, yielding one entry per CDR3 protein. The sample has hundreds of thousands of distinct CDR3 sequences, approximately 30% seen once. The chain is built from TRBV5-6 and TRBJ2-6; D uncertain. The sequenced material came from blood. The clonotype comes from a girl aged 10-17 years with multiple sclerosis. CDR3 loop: CASSLIGFSGANVLTF. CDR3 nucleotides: TGTGCCAGCAGCTTGATTGGGTTCTCCGGGGCCAACGTCCTGACTTTC.